The 12 T cell receptor beta chains given below trace back to one sample, sequenced in a study of cytomegalovirus exposure and HLA in healthy donors. 60 Vbeta and 13 Jbeta primers were used in PCR. The data were produced by immunoSEQ multiplex PCR, yet TCRdb's version contains in-frame clones alone and is incomplete. In the table there are 50,000 or so clones, about 57% of which are singletons. The material sequenced was PBMCs. The receptors were sampled from a human donor in good health.

This clone turned up a few times. Other nucleotide sequences from this sample produce the same CDR3. The chain combines TRBV7-2 with TRBJ1-2; 7 nucleotides align to TRBD1. The germline V gene encodes CDR1 SGHTA and CDR2 FQGNSA. Trimming cost V 4 bases and J 8 bases; bases outside gene matches: 10. The CDR3 extends over 14 amino acids. In nucleotides, the CDR3 is TGTGCCAGCAGCTCCTCTCGACAGGGTAGAGGCTACACCTTC. It specifies CASSSSRQGRGYTF.

The J gene is TRBJ2-3, the V gene TRBV7-3, with D possibly TRBD1 on 6 matching bases. The V and J ends lost 0 bases and 3 bases respectively, with 10 bases between them. The CDR3 is 15 amino acids. Germline V lookup: CDR1 SGHTA, CDR2 FQGTGA. This chain's CDR3 is CASSLTGTRTDTQYF. The CDR3 DNA reads as TGTGCCAGCAGCTTAACCGGGACACGAACAGATACGCAGTATTTT.

The chain uses TRBV6-5 and TRBJ1-6; weak D call: TRBD1 (5 bases). The CDR3 has 15 residues. The germline V gene encodes CDR1 MNHEY and CDR2 SVGAGI. V dropped 6 bases and J dropped 0 bases, with 9 bases sitting between them. The CDR3 nucleotides read TGTGCCAGCAGCCCAGACAGCTCCTATAATTCACCCCTCCACTTT. The encoded protein is CASSPDSSYNSPLHF.

As DNA, the CDR3 is TGTGCCAGCAGTCGGTCAGGGGGCGGCTACGAGCAGTACTTC. Translating it yields CASSRSGGGYEQYF. The chain employs TRBV2 and TRBJ2-7; 8 nucleotides agree with TRBD1. Per the germline V gene, CDR1 is SNHLY and CDR2 is FYNNEI. Unmatched junction bases numbered 6, after V lost 5 bases and J lost 3 bases. CDR3 length: 14 amino acids.

This chain links TRBV5-1 with TRBJ2-7; D perhaps matches TRBD2 (7 bases). Per the germline V gene, CDR1 is SGHRS and CDR2 is YFSETQ. V was pared by 4 bases and J by 3 bases, with 23 bases between. The CDR3 spans 17 residues. The CDR3 DNA sequence: TGCGCCAGCAGCACCCTGGGGGCGGGGGCCGTAAACTACGAGCAGTACTTC. It specifies CASSTLGAGAVNYEQYF. Combining the CDR3 with reference TRBV5-1 and TRBJ2-7 gives the whole variable domain KAGVTQTPRYLIKTRGQQVTLSCSPISGHRSVSWYQQTPGQGLQFLFEYFSETQRNKGNFPGRFSGRQFSNSRSEMNVSTLELGDSALYLCASSTLGAGAVNYEQYFGPGTRLTVT.

Only a few counts were recorded for this clone. The chain employs TRBV7-6 and TRBJ2-7, with D maybe TRBD1 (6 bases). CDR3 length: 14 residues. Germline CDR1 is SGHVS and CDR2 is FNYEAQ. Trimming removed 0 bases from V and 3 bases from J, with 9 bases in between. DNA of the CDR3: TGTGCCAGCAGCTTAGCGGCAGGGGTCTACGAGCAGTACTTC. Protein: CASSLAAGVYEQYF.

This chain uses TRBV7-2 with TRBJ1-2; D is undetermined. This CDR3 is built from 11 residues. CDR1 SGHTA and CDR2 FQGNSA come from the germline V gene. Between the trimmed V and J ends, which lost 5 bases and 10 bases, there was a span of 11 bases. The CDR3: CASSPGPVYTF. The CDR3 bases are TGTGCCAGCAGCCCTGGGCCGGTCTACACCTTC.

The V call is TRBV18, the J call TRBJ1-2; TRBD1 might be the D (6 bases). Germline-derived CDR1 and CDR2 are KGHSH and LQKENI. The CDR3 runs to 14 residues. V was pared by 4 bases and J by 5 bases, with 14 bases between. Here the CDR3 DNA reads TGTGCCAGCTCACAGGGGGACATCCTATATGGCTACACCTTC. Its translation is CASSQGDILYGYTF.

The chain combines TRBV6-5 with TRBJ2-5; D perhaps matches TRBD1 (5 bases). The CDR3 extends over 13 amino acids. The V end was cut by 2 bases, the J end by 5 bases, with 9 bases between. The germline CDR1 and CDR2 sequences are MNHEY and SVGAGI. The CDR3 DNA follows: TGTGCCAGCAGTTACGACGCAGGGGAGACCCAGTACTTC. Translating gives CASSYDAGETQYF.

The rearrangement links TRBV30 to TRBJ2-5; tentative D call: TRBD2 (7 bases). The CDR3 runs to 12 residues. The germline V and J ends were trimmed by 5 bases and 1 base, with 8 bases remaining between them. The germline CDR1 and CDR2 sequences are GTSNPN and SVGIG (reference sequence). The CDR3 protein is CAWGGAQETQYF. The CDR3 region has the DNA TGTGCCTGGGGGGGGGCCCAAGAGACCCAGTACTTC.

V usage is TRBV7-2 and J usage is TRBJ2-7; D remains unclear. The germline gives CDR1 SGHTA, CDR2 FQGNSA. The V end was cut by 5 bases, the J end by 1 base, with 9 bases between. The CDR3 loop spans 13 amino acids. The CDR3 reads CASSAYNSYEQYF. CDR3 in DNA: TGTGCCAGCAGCGCCTATAATTCCTACGAGCAGTACTTC.

V gene TRBV14 combines with J gene TRBJ2-1, with 9 nucleotides matching TRBD1. This CDR3 comprises 16 residues. V shed 4 bases and J 5 bases; nucleotides not matched to a gene: 9. CDR1 and CDR2 (germline): SGHDN, FVKESK. CDR3 DNA sequence: TGTGCCAGCAGCCCATACAGGGGGCGGGGAAACAATGAGCAGTTCTTC. It specifies CASSPYRGRGNNEQFF.